Below are 32 T cell receptor beta chains sequenced from a single sample in a study of CD4 T cells in relation to SARS-CoV-2 and coronaviruses. No antigens are known for them. Method: immunoSEQ multiplex PCR; TCRdb's copy keeps in-frame clones and lacks some. The repertoire holds some 30,000 clones, with 75% to 80% as singletons. The unexposed donors gave CD4+ T cells in about 2011-2019, prior to COVID-19. Isolation of CD4+ T cells took place after approximately 10 days in culture. Sequenced: CD4+ T cells from PBMCs, cultured in vitro. These receptors originate from a human donor in good health.

V is TRBV7-2 and J is TRBJ1-1, with unresolved D. V shed 2 bases and J shed 5 bases, with 6 bases lying between them. The CDR3 length is 12 residues. Germline V CDR1 and CDR2: SGHTA, FQGNSA. CDR3 loop: CASSLTMTEAFF. CDR3 bases: TGTGCCAGCAGCTTAACGATGACTGAAGCTTTCTTT.

V and J are TRBV4-2 and TRBJ1-2, with 8 bases that match TRBD1. Germline CDR1 LGHNA, CDR2 YNFKEQ. The J segment lost 2 bases and the V segment lost 2 bases, leaving 7 bases of the junction unmatched. The CDR3 length is 16 residues. The CDR3 region has the DNA TGTGCCAGCAGCCAAATCCGGGACAGGCCAAACTATGGCTACACCTTC. Its protein product is CASSQIRDRPNYGYTF.

This chain uses TRBV3-1 (or the pseudogene TRBV3-2) with TRBJ1-1, with TRBD1 matching over 7 bases. Germline values: CDR1 LGHDT, CDR2 YNNKEL (reference sequence). Trimming removed 5 bases from V and 1 base from J; junction bases left unmatched: 4. CDR3 length: 14 amino acids. The chain's CDR3 is CASSSRDRNTEAFF. Here the CDR3 DNA reads TGTGCCAGCAGCAGCCGGGACAGGAACACTGAAGCTTTCTTT.

This chain joins TRBV11-2 and TRBJ1-3, with D perhaps matching TRBD1 (5 bases). The CDR3 sequence is 15 residues long. The V and J ends lost 8 bases and 4 bases respectively, with 18 bases between them. Germline V gene data show CDR1 as SGHAT and CDR2 as FQNNGV. The CDR3 region is CASASGTHEGNTIYF. The CDR3 DNA reads as TGTGCCAGCGCTTCGGGGACTCATGAGGGAAACACCATATATTTT.

This chain uses TRBV30 with TRBJ1-6; D is ambiguous. The CDR3 spans 15 residues. Trimming removed 0 bases from V and 6 bases from J, with 12 bases in between. The germline gives CDR1 GTSNPN, CDR2 SVGIG (reference sequence). CDR3 protein: CAWSVWRPSNSPLHF. CDR3 nucleotide sequence: TGTGCCTGGAGTGTATGGCGGCCATCTAATTCACCCCTCCACTTT. Full variable domain (missing parts from reference TRBV30 and TRBJ1-6): SQTIHQWPATLVQPVGSPLSLECTVEGTSNPNLYWYRQAAGRGLQLLFYSVGIGQISSEVPQNLSASRPQDRQFILSSKKLLLSDSGFYLCAWSVWRPSNSPLHFGNGTRLTVT.

V gene TRBV19 combines with J gene TRBJ2-3; TRBD1 is a possible D gene (6 bases). The V end lost 1 base, the J end lost 4 bases, and 12 bases lay between the germline ends. CDR1 is LNHDA and CDR2 is SQIVND in the germline V gene (reference sequence). The CDR3 sequence is 15 residues long. The DNA of the CDR3 is TGTGCCAGTAGTATAGCGGCAGGACAGTCAGATACGCAGTATTTT. Translated: CASSIAAGQSDTQYF.

The chain is built from TRBV10-3 and TRBJ1-4; 8 bases are a match to TRBD1. V gave up 3 bases and J gave up 8 bases; unmatched junction bases: 5. The CDR3 length is 14 residues. Per germline, CDR1 ENHRY and CDR2 SYGVKD. CDR3 sequence (DNA): TGTGCCATCAGTGAAAACAGGGGGAGCGAAAAACTGTTTTTT. This codes for CAISENRGSEKLFF.

The V gene is TRBV29-1, the J gene TRBJ2-5, with no clear D. Per the germline V gene, CDR1 is SQVTM and CDR2 is ANQGSEA. V was trimmed by 4 bases and J by 4 bases, leaving 10 bases between them. This CDR3 is built from 12 residues. The CDR3 sequence is CSVGSRRETQYF. The CDR3 DNA is TGCAGCGTTGGGTCCAGAAGAGAGACCCAGTACTTC.

This clone has a single count. The chain has TRBV27 and TRBJ1-6, with D possibly being TRBD1 (5 bases). CDR1 is MNHEY, CDR2 SMNVEV, per germline (reference sequence). There are 16 residues in the CDR3. Trimming removed 6 bases at V and 10 bases at J, with 22 bases between. The CDR3 DNA sequence: TGTGCCAGCAGGCCCGGGGGAGGGGCTCTAGGATCACCCCTCCACTTT. Translating it yields CASRPGGGALGSPLHF.

This clone was seen more than once but under ten times. The gene calls are TRBV5-4 and TRBJ2-2, with 7 bases matching TRBD1. The CDR3 has 16 residues. V lost 4 bases, J lost 3 bases, and 9 bases stayed unmatched. Germline-derived CDR1 and CDR2 are SGHNT and YYREEE (reference sequence). CDR3 nucleotide sequence: TGTGCCAGCAGCACCCCGTCGACAGGGTACACCGGGGAGCTGTTTTTT. Protein: CASSTPSTGYTGELFF. The complete variable domain, with remaining parts taken from reference TRBV5-4 and TRBJ2-2, reads ETGVTQSPTHLIKTRGQQVTLRCSSQSGHNTVSWYQQALGQGPQFIFQYYREEENGRGNFPPRFSGLQFPNYSSELNVNALELDDSALYLCASSTPSTGYTGELFFGEGSRLTVL.

V gene TRBV5-6 combines with J gene TRBJ2-7; D gene uncertain. CDR3 length: 15 residues. The V gene lost 4 bases and the J gene lost 7 bases, with 21 bases spanning the gap. CDR1 SGHDT and CDR2 YYEEEE come from the germline V gene. The CDR3 region is CASSQTKLGFWEQYF. CDR3 nucleotide sequence: TGTGCCAGCAGCCAAACGAAACTGGGGTTTTGGGAGCAGTACTTC.

This clone was seen only a few times. J is TRBJ1-2 and V is TRBV7-8, with 7 bases that match TRBD1. With 3 bases clipped from V and 2 bases from J, the junction kept 0 bases outside the gene matches. This CDR3 contains 13 residues. Germline V gives CDR1 SGHVS, CDR2 FQNEAQ. CDR3 nucleotide sequence: TGTGCCAGCAGCTTCAGGGGGAACTATGGCTACACCTTC. Its protein product is CASSFRGNYGYTF.

The rearrangement joins TRBV5-1 to TRBJ2-4; D might be TRBD1 (5 bases). This CDR3 has 15 residues. V lost 0 bases, J lost 7 bases, and 14 bases lay in between. Germline CDR1 SGHRS, CDR2 YFSETQ. CDR3 bases: TGCGCCAGCAGCTTGGAAAAAGGGGTTTCGAACATTCAGTACTTC. Translated: CASSLEKGVSNIQYF.

The rearrangement joins TRBV18 to TRBJ2-4; TRBD1 matches 8 bases. The V gene end was trimmed by 3 bases and the J gene end by 1 base; junction bases not matched to a gene: 2. The CDR3 spans 15 residues. From germline, CDR1 is KGHSH and CDR2 LQKENI. The CDR3 sequence is CASSPQGAAKNIQYF. In DNA form, the CDR3 reads TGTGCCAGCTCACCTCAGGGGGCGGCCAAAAACATTCAGTACTTC. Filled out from reference TRBV18 and TRBJ2-4, the complete variable domain reads NAGVMQNPRHLVRRRGQEARLRCSPMKGHSHVYWYRQLPEEGLKFMVYLQKENIIDESGMPKERFSAEFPKEGPSILRIQQVVRGDSAAYFCASSPQGAAKNIQYFGAGTRLSVL.

V gene TRBV7-2 combines with J gene TRBJ1-4, with 8 bases aligning to TRBD1. The germline V gene has CDR1 SGHTA and CDR2 FQGNSA. This CDR3 contains 14 residues. Losses at the gene ends were 3 bases for V and 7 bases for J; bases not matched to a gene: 4. The CDR3: CASSFQGAGEKLFF. CDR3 coding DNA: TGTGCCAGCAGCTTTCAGGGGGCAGGTGAAAAACTGTTTTTT.

The gene calls are TRBV4-2 and TRBJ1-1; D not certain. CDR3 length: 12 amino acids. Between the trimmed V and J ends, which lost 0 bases and 10 bases, there was a span of 9 bases. Germline lookup yields CDR1 LGHNA and CDR2 YNFKEQ. The CDR3 DNA follows: TGTGCCAGCAGCCAAGATCCCTATTTAGCTTTCTTT. Its translation is CASSQDPYLAFF.

The chain combines TRBV7-6 with TRBJ2-1; the match to TRBD2 covers 7 bases. V lost 4 bases and J lost 8; bases outside the gene matches: 20. CDR3 size: 18 residues. The germline gives CDR1 SGHVS, CDR2 FNYEAQ. The CDR3 DNA reads as TGTGCCAGCAGCTCAAAAGAGGCGGGAGATGAAATCCTCTATGAGCAGTTCTTC. It codes for CASSSKEAGDEILYEQFF.

The chain carries TRBV2 and TRBJ1-5; the D gene is possibly TRBD1 (5 bases). Germline CDR1 SNHLY, CDR2 FYNNEI. The CDR3 extends over 14 amino acids. V lost 4 bases and J lost 7, with 14 bases in between. The CDR3: CASSVQGGEQPQHF. CDR3 bases: TGTGCCAGCAGTGTTCAGGGAGGAGAACAGCCCCAGCATTTT.

A few counts support this clone. The CDR3 loop is CAWSPGVFGNSPLHF. In DNA, the CDR3 is TGTGCCTGGAGTCCCGGGGTCTTCGGGAATTCACCCCTCCACTTT. The chain links TRBV30 to TRBJ1-6; no clear D. CDR1 and CDR2 from the germline V gene are GTSNPN and SVGIG (reference sequence). The length of the CDR3 is 15 residues. The V gene lost 2 bases and the J gene lost 7 bases, with 15 bases spanning the gap.

This rearrangement joins TRBV18 to TRBJ1-6, with D possibly being TRBD1 (5 bases). CDR3 length equals 13 residues. With 2 bases removed from V and 8 bases from J, the gap between germline ends came to 7 bases. From germline, CDR1 is KGHSH and CDR2 LQKENI. CDR3 sequence reads: CASSPGADSPLHF. Written as DNA, the CDR3 is TGTGCCAGCTCACCAGGGGCGGATTCACCCCTCCACTTT.

The V and J genes are TRBV7-3 and TRBJ2-1; the D is unclear. V shed 1 base and J shed 5 bases, with 24 bases lying between them. CDR3 length: 19 amino acids. Germline-derived CDR1 and CDR2 are SGHTA and FQGTGA. CDR3: CASSLKGPWYSQDNNEQFF. In DNA form, the CDR3 reads TGTGCCAGCAGCTTAAAGGGTCCGTGGTACTCACAAGATAACAATGAGCAGTTCTTC.

This chain uses TRBV19 with TRBJ1-1; D ambiguous. The CDR3 length is 15 residues. Germline CDR1 reads LNHDA; CDR2 reads SQIVND (reference sequence). The germline V and J ends were trimmed by 7 bases and 5 bases, with 20 bases remaining between them. The CDR3 DNA reads as TGTGCCAGTAACACCCTCGAGGCCGGAAGGACTGAAGCTTTCTTT. Its translation is CASNTLEAGRTEAFF.

This chain connects TRBV11-2 to TRBJ2-2; unclear D gene. This CDR3 region has 18 residues. The ends were cut back, 4 bases at V and 5 bases at J, with 23 bases in the middle. Germline V CDR1 and CDR2: SGHAT, FQNNGV. The CDR3 DNA is TGTGCCAGCAGCTCCGTAATGGGCCCTCTATCTCGGACCGGGGAGCTGTTTTTT. Amino acids: CASSSVMGPLSRTGELFF.

V is TRBV29-1 and J is TRBJ1-4, with TRBD1 identical over 7 bases. Germline loops: CDR1 SQVTM, CDR2 ANQGSEA. The CDR3 totals 14 residues. J gave up 12 bases and V 4 bases, and 14 bases lay outside the gene matches. CDR3 protein: CSVARQGRGEELFF. The CDR3 bases are TGCAGCGTTGCCAGACAGGGACGAGGCGAAGAACTGTTTTTT. Supplemented by reference TRBV29-1 and TRBJ1-4, the full variable domain reads SAVISQKPSRDICQRGTSLTIQCQVDSQVTMMFWYRQQPGQSLTLIATANQGSEATYESGFVIDKFPISRPNLTFSTLTVSNMSPEDSSIYLCSVARQGRGEELFFGSGTQLSVL.

V and J are TRBV7-8 and TRBJ2-1; the D is unclear. This CDR3 region has 14 residues. Germline assignment: CDR1 SGHVS and CDR2 FQNEAQ. V lost 1 base, J lost 2 bases, and 6 bases lay in between. CDR3 region: CASSLERTYNEQFF. In DNA, the CDR3 is TGTGCCAGCAGCTTAGAACGGACCTACAATGAGCAGTTCTTC.

The genes are TRBV19 and TRBJ2-3, with 10 bases fitting TRBD2. The CDR3 contains 16 residues. The V gene's germline CDR1 is LNHDA and CDR2 SQIVND (reference sequence). Trimming cost V 4 bases and J 0 bases; bases outside gene matches: 4. The CDR3 region has the DNA TGTGCCAGTAGTAGGAGCGGGAGGGCCAGCACAGATACGCAGTATTTT. Its protein product is CASSRSGRASTDTQYF.

The V and J genes are TRBV18 and TRBJ2-2, with D possibly being TRBD2 (5 bases). There are 15 residues in the CDR3. Germline CDR1 KGHSH, CDR2 LQKENI. V was cut by 3 bases and J by 5 bases, with 13 bases left in between. CDR3 in amino acids: CASSPGRSGTGELFF. The DNA for the CDR3 is TGTGCCAGCTCACCTGGACGGAGCGGAACCGGGGAGCTGTTTTTT.

The chain employs TRBV9 and TRBJ2-6, with D possibly TRBD2 on 5 matching bases. V was cut by 3 bases and J by 3 bases, with 13 bases left in between. The germline CDR1 and CDR2 sequences are SGDLS and YYNGEE. There are 16 residues in the CDR3. The CDR3 reads CASSAVGVDGANVLTF. The CDR3 DNA reads as TGTGCCAGCAGCGCTGTCGGGGTTGATGGGGCCAACGTCCTGACTTTC.

V usage is TRBV4-1 and J usage is TRBJ2-3; the match to TRBD2 covers 7 bases. Germline lookup yields CDR1 MGHRA and CDR2 YSYEKL. There are 15 residues in the CDR3. V lost 4 bases and J lost 2; bases outside the gene matches: 6. This CDR3 is CASSRAGVITDTQYF. DNA for the CDR3: TGCGCCAGCAGCCGGGCGGGGGTTATCACAGATACGCAGTATTTT.

The J gene is TRBJ2-7, the V gene TRBV6-2 or TRBV6-3, with 8 bases aligning to TRBD1. The CDR3 has 13 residues. Germline trimming cut 6 bases from V and 2 bases from J; bases unmatched to any gene: 3. Germline lookup yields CDR1 MNHEY and CDR2 SVGEGT. CDR3 residues: CASSVRGPYEQYF. CDR3 DNA: TGTGCCAGCAGCGTCAGGGGGCCCTACGAGCAGTACTTC.

The chain joins TRBV18 to TRBJ1-6; 8 bases map to TRBD1. Germline V gene lookup returns CDR1 KGHSH and CDR2 LQKENI. V trimming: 3 bases; J trimming: 2 bases; junction bases outside the gene matches: 6. The CDR3 consists of 17 residues. The CDR3 here is CASSPVDRAPYNSPLHF. The CDR3 DNA follows: TGTGCCAGCTCACCCGTGGACAGGGCTCCCTATAATTCACCCCTCCACTTT.

The V call is TRBV2, the J call TRBJ1-2; TRBD1 matches at 7 bases. Germline V gene lookup returns CDR1 SNHLY and CDR2 FYNNEI. V was clipped by 6 bases and J by 4 bases; unmatched bases: 5. The CDR3 has 13 amino acids. This CDR3 reads CASSLTGSYGYTF. DNA of the CDR3: TGTGCCAGCAGCCTGACAGGGAGCTATGGCTACACCTTC.